This record covers a single T cell receptor beta chain. Sequenced by immunoSEQ multiplex PCR; TCRdb stores in-frame clones only, minus some. The sample contains 24,000 or so clones, roughly 95% of which appear only once. V was pared by 10 bases and J by 6 bases, with 19 bases between. The CDR3 is 14 amino acids. Germline loops: CDR1 ENHRY, CDR2 SYGVKD. Documented treatment: preoperative locoregional IRX-2 cytokine immunotherapy. The sample originates from a study of preoperative IRX-2 immunotherapy in early breast cancer. The source was tumor tissue, collected after IRX-2 immunotherapy. The chain employs TRBV10-3 and TRBJ2-1, with a tentative D call TRBD1 (6 bases). This receptor was obtained from a human donor with breast cancer. CDR3 coding DNA: TGTGCCACCGCTGCCGGGATAGGGGGCAATGAGCAGTTCTTC. Translated: CATAAGIGGNEQFF.